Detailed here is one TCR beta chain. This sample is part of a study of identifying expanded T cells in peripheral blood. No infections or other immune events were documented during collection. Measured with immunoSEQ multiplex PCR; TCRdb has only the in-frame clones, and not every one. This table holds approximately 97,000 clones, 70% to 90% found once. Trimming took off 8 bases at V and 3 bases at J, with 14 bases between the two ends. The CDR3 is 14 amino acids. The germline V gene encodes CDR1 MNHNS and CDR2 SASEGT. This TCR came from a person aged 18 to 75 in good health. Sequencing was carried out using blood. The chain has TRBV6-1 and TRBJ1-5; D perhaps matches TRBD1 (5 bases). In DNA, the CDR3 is TGTGCCAGCGGGGGAGGGCCTTTCAATCAGCCCCAGCATTTT. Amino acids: CASGGGPFNQPQHF.